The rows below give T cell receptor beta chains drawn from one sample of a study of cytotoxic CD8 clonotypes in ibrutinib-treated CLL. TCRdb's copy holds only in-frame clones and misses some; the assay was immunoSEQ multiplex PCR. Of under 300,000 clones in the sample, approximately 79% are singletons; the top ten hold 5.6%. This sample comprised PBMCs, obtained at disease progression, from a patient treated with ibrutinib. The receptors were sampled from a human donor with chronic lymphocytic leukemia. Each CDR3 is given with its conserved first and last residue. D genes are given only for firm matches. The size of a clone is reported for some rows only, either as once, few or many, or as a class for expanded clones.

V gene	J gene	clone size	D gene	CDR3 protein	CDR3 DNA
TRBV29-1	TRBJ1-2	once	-	CSVGVGERNYGYTF	TGCAGCGTTGGAGTGGGGGAACGGAACTATGGCTACACCTTC
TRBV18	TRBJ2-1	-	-	CASSPSNEQFF	TGTGCCAGCTCACCGTCCAATGAGCAGTTCTTC
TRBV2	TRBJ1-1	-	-	CASSEQGRGTEAFF	TGTGCCAGCAGTGAACAGGGAAGGGGCACTGAAGCTTTCTTT
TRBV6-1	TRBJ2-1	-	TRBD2	CAVTSGMGYNEQFF	TGTGCCGTTACTAGCGGGATGGGCTACAATGAGCAGTTCTTC
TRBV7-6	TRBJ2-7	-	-	CASSARPTFDREAYEQYF	TGTGCCAGCAGCGCGCGGCCGACTTTTGACAGGGAGGCCTACGAGCAGTACTTC
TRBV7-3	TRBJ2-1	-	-	CASSHRGSYNEQFF	TGTGCCAGCAGCCACCGGGGCTCCTACAATGAGCAGTTCTTC
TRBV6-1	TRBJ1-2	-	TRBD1	CASSETGQRYGYTF	TGTGCCAGCAGTGAAACGGGACAGCGATATGGCTACACCTTC
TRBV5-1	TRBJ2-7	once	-	CASSFYGDETYEQYF	TGCGCCAGCAGCTTTTATGGGGATGAGACCTACGAGCAGTACTTC
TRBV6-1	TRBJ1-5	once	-	CASSEGQWGVYQPQHF	TGTGCCAGCAGTGAAGGTCAATGGGGGGTGTATCAGCCCCAGCATTTT
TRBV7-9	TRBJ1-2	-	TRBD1	CASSSPGQGFGYTF	TGTGCCAGCAGTTCCCCCGGACAGGGATTCGGCTACACCTTC
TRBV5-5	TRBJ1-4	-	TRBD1	CASSLHRGRSNEKLFF	TGTGCCAGCAGCTTACACAGGGGGCGGTCAAATGAAAAACTGTTTTTT
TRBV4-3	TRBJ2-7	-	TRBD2	CASSQDIRLAGSYEQYF	TGCGCCAGCAGCCAAGATATCAGACTAGCGGGGTCCTACGAGCAGTACTTC
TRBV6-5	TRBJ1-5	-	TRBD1	CASTRSGQGLGPQHF	TGTGCCAGCACCAGATCAGGACAGGGTCTCGGGCCCCAGCATTTT
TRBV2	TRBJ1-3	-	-	CAAAARGPGNTIYF	TGTGCAGCGGCCGCTAGGGGCCCTGGAAACACCATATATTTT
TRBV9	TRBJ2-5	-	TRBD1	CASSAQGLGETQYF	TGTGCCAGCAGCGCACAGGGGCTGGGAGAGACCCAGTACTTC
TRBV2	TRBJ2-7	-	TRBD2	CASRGRAGYEQYF	TGTGCCAGCAGGGGGAGGGCCGGGTACGAGCAGTACTTC
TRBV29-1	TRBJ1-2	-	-	CSVDSNYGYTF	TGCAGCGTTGATTCTAACTATGGCTACACCTTC
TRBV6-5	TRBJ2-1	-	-	CASSYTPYNEQFF	TGTGCCAGCAGTTACACGCCCTACAATGAGCAGTTCTTC
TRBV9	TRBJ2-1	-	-	CASSPSGNEQFF	TGTGCCAGCAGCCCGAGCGGTAATGAGCAGTTCTTC
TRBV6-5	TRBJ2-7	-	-	CASSYKGAGSEQYF	TGTGCCAGCAGTTACAAAGGGGCGGGGAGCGAGCAGTACTTC
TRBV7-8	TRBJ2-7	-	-	CASSLVARANEQYF	TGTGCCAGCAGCTTAGTGGCCAGGGCAAACGAGCAGTACTTC
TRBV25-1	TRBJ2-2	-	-	CASSETGGPGELFF	TGTGCCAGCAGTGAGACCGGGGGGCCCGGGGAGCTGTTTTTT